Listed below are T cell receptor beta chains from one sample, sequenced in a study of T-cell reconstitution after alpha-beta-depleted transplantation in children. TCRdb processed the PCR reads anew with MiXCR; each CDR3 protein has one entry. The table has over 90,000 distinct CDR3 sequences, around 6.1% seen once. This sample comprised PBMCs, mostly from graft donor cells, obtained 60 days after TCRalphabeta/CD19-depleted stem cell transplant. These receptor sequences come from a female patient aged 2 to 10 who had a stem cell transplant for Fanconi anemia, so the T cells may come from the graft donor. Each CDR3 is given with its conserved first and last residue. Fields, in order: J gene, clone size, V gene, D gene, CDR3 DNA, CDR3 protein. D genes are given only for firm matches. Where a row states a size, it is once, few, many or the class of an expanded clone; other rows omit it.

TRBJ1-2,many,TRBV28,-,TGTGCCAGCAGTTTAAAGCCAGGGAATGGCTACACCTTC,CASSLKPGNGYTF
TRBJ2-3,many,TRBV12-3/TRBV12-4,-,TGTGCCAGCAGTTTAGGGTTCAGCACAGATACGCAGTATTTT,CASSLGFSTDTQYF
TRBJ2-7,many,TRBV7-8,-,TGTGCCAGCAGCTTAGCGCTTTCTAGCACTTACGAGCAGTACTTC,CASSLALSSTYEQYF
TRBJ1-5,few,TRBV7-3,-,TGTGCCAGCGCCTCGTCGTTAGGTCAGCCCCAGCATTTT,CASASSLGQPQHF
TRBJ1-2,few,TRBV7-2,TRBD1,TGTGCCAGCAGCACCCGACAGGGAGGCTACACCTTC,CASSTRQGGYTF
TRBJ2-7,many,TRBV12-3/TRBV12-4,TRBD2,TGTGCCAGCAGAATGGGGCTAGCGGGAGCGGCGGAAGAGCAGTACTTC,CASRMGLAGAAEEQYF
TRBJ2-7,many,TRBV28,-,TGTGCCACTTTGACAGACTACGAGCAGTACTTC,CATLTDYEQYF
TRBJ1-1,many,TRBV4-3,-,TGCGCCAGCAGCCAAGATCAGGGCCTAAGGAACACTGAAGCTTTCTTT,CASSQDQGLRNTEAFF
TRBJ2-2,-,TRBV19,TRBD2,TGTGCCAGTACCGGGGGGACCTACGCGAACACCGGGGAGCTGTTTTTT,CASTGGTYANTGELFF
TRBJ2-7,many,TRBV3-1,TRBD1,TGTGCCAGCAGCCAAGAGCGGCAGGGGGCCAAAAACGAGCAGTACTTC,CASSQERQGAKNEQYF
TRBJ2-3,many,TRBV29-1,TRBD1,TGCAGCACGGGACAGGGGGTACCAGATACGCAGTATTTT,CSTGQGVPDTQYF
TRBJ1-2,many,TRBV25-1,-,TGTGCCAGCAGTGAATCGGGCAGGGTTGGCTATGGCTACACCTTC,CASSESGRVGYGYTF
TRBJ2-1,many,TRBV12-3/TRBV12-4,TRBD2,TGTGCCAGCAGTGAGCGGGGGAATGAGCAGTTCTTC,CASSERGNEQFF
TRBJ2-7,many,TRBV20-1,TRBD1,TGCAGTGCTAGAACTCTATTACCGCGCGGGACAGGGTATACTACGCAGTACTTC,CSARTLLPRGTGYTTQYF
TRBJ2-7,many,TRBV5-1,-,TGCGCCAGCAGCTTGAGGGAGCGGATCGGCTACGAGCAGTACTTC,CASSLRERIGYEQYF
TRBJ2-3,-,TRBV11-2,-,TGTGCCAGCAGCCCCGCTAGGGCTCTCCGTACGGATACGCAGTATTTT,CASSPARALRTDTQYF
TRBJ1-6,many,TRBV12-3/TRBV12-4,-,TGTGCCAGCAGTTTAACAGGGATAAATTCACCCCTCCACTTT,CASSLTGINSPLHF
TRBJ2-3,many,TRBV11-2,-,TGTGCCAGCAGCTTAGTCAGATGGGGGGTCACAGATACGCAGTATTTT,CASSLVRWGVTDTQYF
TRBJ2-5,few,TRBV5-1,TRBD2,TGCGCCAGCAGCTTGTTCACGGGGGGCCAAGAGACCCAGTACTTC,CASSLFTGGQETQYF
TRBJ1-5,many,TRBV4-1,-,TGCGCCAGCAGCCAAGATACGGGGGGGAGGAATCAGCCCCAGCATTTT,CASSQDTGGRNQPQHF
TRBJ1-3,few,TRBV2,-,TGTGCCAGCAGTGAAGACAGGGGAAACACCATATATTTT,CASSEDRGNTIYF
TRBJ1-6,many,TRBV15,-,TGTGCCACCAGCAGAGATAACATACGGAGCTCCTATAATTCACCCCTCCACTTT,CATSRDNIRSSYNSPLHF
TRBJ2-7,many,TRBV29-1,-,TGCAGCGTAGAGGACAACGTAGACTACGAGCAGTACTTC,CSVEDNVDYEQYF
TRBJ2-5,many,TRBV12-3/TRBV12-4,-,TGTGCCAGCAGTCCCTCCGACAGGCTGGGGGAGACCCAGTACTTC,CASSPSDRLGETQYF
TRBJ2-1,few,TRBV6-5,-,TGTGCCAGCAGTTACCGGTCATTCGATGAGCAGTTCTTC,CASSYRSFDEQFF
TRBJ1-1,few,TRBV5-1,TRBD1,TGCGCCAGCAGCTTGGCAACATTACAGGGGGCAGACACTGAAGCTTTCTTT,CASSLATLQGADTEAFF
TRBJ1-1,-,TRBV27,-,TGTGCCAGCAGAAAATCACAGGGATTTGATAATCCTGGGCCTGAAGCTTTCTTT,CASRKSQGFDNPGPEAFF
TRBJ2-6,few,TRBV6-4,-,TGTGCCAGCAGTGACTCGGGGGGCTCTGGGGCCAACGTCCTGACTTTC,CASSDSGGSGANVLTF
TRBJ2-7,-,TRBV5-1,-,TGCGCCAGCAGCTATCAATCCTCCTACGAGCAGTACTTC,CASSYQSSYEQYF
TRBJ2-5,many,TRBV5-1,-,TGCGCCAGCAGCTTGGCTTGGGGGGGCTTGGACCAAGAGACCCAGTACTTC,CASSLAWGGLDQETQYF
TRBJ2-7,-,TRBV25-1,-,TGTGCCAGCAGTAGGTCATCAGGGGTTCGCTACGAGCAGTACTTC,CASSRSSGVRYEQYF
TRBJ2-1,many,TRBV5-1,-,TGCGCCAGCAGCTTCCTTCTAGAGGGGGCCTACAATGAGCAGTTCTTC,CASSFLLEGAYNEQFF
TRBJ2-3,many,TRBV12-3/TRBV12-4,TRBD1,TGTGCCAGCAGTTTTGGCAGGGGGCGCACAGATACGCAGTATTTT,CASSFGRGRTDTQYF
TRBJ1-6,many,TRBV12-3/TRBV12-4,-,TGTGCCAGCAGTTTCTCGTCAGGGAGCTCCTATAATTCACCCCTCCACTTT,CASSFSSGSSYNSPLHF
TRBJ1-5,-,TRBV5-1,-,TGCGCCAGCAGCTATGGGCCCGCCGACATGTTTGCCCAGCATTTT,CASSYGPADMFAQHF
TRBJ1-3,many,TRBV7-2,-,TGTGCCAGCAGCTTCGCCCCCTCTGGAAACACCATATATTTT,CASSFAPSGNTIYF
TRBJ2-1,many,TRBV7-2,-,TGTGCCAGCAGCTTTGGGCCACGGGGTGAGCAGTTCTTC,CASSFGPRGEQFF
TRBJ2-1,few,TRBV11-2,TRBD2,TGTGCCAGCGACCTGTTCTTCACCTTAGCGGGAGGTAAAGGGGAGCAGTTCTTC,CASDLFFTLAGGKGEQFF
TRBJ2-5,-,TRBV5-1,TRBD2,TGCGCCAGCAGCCAAACTGTACTAGCGGGGGAGGAGACCCAGTACTTC,CASSQTVLAGEETQYF
TRBJ2-1,many,TRBV20-1,TRBD2,TGCAGTGCTATCGGGGACTACGCAAATGAGCAGTTCTTC,CSAIGDYANEQFF
TRBJ2-6,-,TRBV3-1,-,TGTGCCAGCAGCCAAGATTTTTTGAGCTCTGGGGCCAACGTCCTGACTTTC,CASSQDFLSSGANVLTF
TRBJ2-2,many,TRBV20-1,-,TGCAGTGCTAGAATCGGGGGTCGGCGGACCGGGGAGCTGTTTTTT,CSARIGGRRTGELFF
TRBJ2-3,few,TRBV7-3,-,TGTGCCAGCAGCCCAGGACGGGGCACATATACGCAGTATTTT,CASSPGRGTYTQYF
TRBJ2-1,many,TRBV7-2,TRBD1,TGTGCCAGCAGCTTAGTCGCCGGGACAGGGTCCAATGAGCAGTTCTTC,CASSLVAGTGSNEQFF
TRBJ2-1,many,TRBV6-2/TRBV6-3,-,TGTGCCAGTACGACTACTATGTTTTGGAATGAGCAGTTCTTC,CASTTTMFWNEQFF
TRBJ1-1,many,TRBV28,-,TGTGCGTCATCGGGGAAGTACACTGAAGCTTTCTTT,CASSGKYTEAFF
TRBJ1-1,many,TRBV3-1,-,TGTGCCAGCAGCCAAGGCAGGGTCACTGAAGCTTTCTTT,CASSQGRVTEAFF
TRBJ2-7,few,TRBV20-1,-,TGCAGTGCTGGCGGGACCTCAATGGGCTCCTACGAGCAGTACTTC,CSAGGTSMGSYEQYF
TRBJ2-5,many,TRBV11-2,TRBD1,TGTGCCAGCAGCTTAGCCGGGACAGGGGTTGGTGAGACCCAGTACTTC,CASSLAGTGVGETQYF
TRBJ2-2,many,TRBV7-3,-,TGTGCCAGCAGCTTAGATGCCCACACCGGGGAGCTGTTTTTT,CASSLDAHTGELFF
TRBJ2-1,many,TRBV29-1,TRBD2,TGCAGCGTTGCCGGGACTAGCGGATACAATGAGCAGTTCTTC,CSVAGTSGYNEQFF
TRBJ2-5,few,TRBV5-1,TRBD1,TGCGCCAGCAACAATGCCGGGACAGGGGCCCAAGAGACCCAGTACTTC,CASNNAGTGAQETQYF
TRBJ2-5,many,TRBV14,-,TGTGCCAGCAGCCAAGAATGGGGGACCCAGTACTTC,CASSQEWGTQYF
TRBJ2-3,many,TRBV29-1,TRBD2,TGCAGCGTCACCCTAGCGGGGTATGGAGATACGCAGTATTTT,CSVTLAGYGDTQYF
TRBJ2-7,-,TRBV15,TRBD2,TGTGCCACCAGCAGAGATGGGACTAGCGGGAGCGAGCAGTACTTC,CATSRDGTSGSEQYF
TRBJ1-1,many,TRBV5-5,-,TGTGCCAGCAGCCTAGGAACAGTCAACACTGAAGCTTTCTTT,CASSLGTVNTEAFF
TRBJ2-1,many,TRBV7-2,TRBD2,TGTGCCAGCAGCCCCACTAGCGGGATCTACAATGAGCAGTTCTTC,CASSPTSGIYNEQFF
TRBJ2-3,many,TRBV9,TRBD2,TGTGCCAGCAGCCCACTAGCGCACACAGATACGCAGTATTTT,CASSPLAHTDTQYF
TRBJ2-7,many,TRBV21-1,-,TGTGCCAGCAGCAAAGGTCCTAGCGGGGAGGGGAGAAGACCCTACGAGCAGTACTTC,CASSKGPSGEGRRPYEQYF